Presented here are 6 T cell receptor beta chains from one specimen sequenced in a study of T cell repertoires in cytomegalovirus infection. TCRdb re-analysed the reads in MiXCR, keeping a single row per CDR3 protein. The table shows about 740,000 distinct CDR3 sequences, with 35% to 45% occurring only once. The sample comprised PBMCs. These receptors came from a human donor in good health (CMV status not recorded). Some clones in this sample may be carry-over from other donors' samples.

This clonotype has a handful of counts. The CDR3: CASSYSGGSKNIQYF. The CDR3 DNA sequence: TGTGCCAGCAGTTACTCGGGGGGTAGCAAAAACATTCAGTACTTC. V usage is TRBV6-5 and J usage is TRBJ2-4; D perhaps matches TRBD2 (6 bases). The CDR3 spans 15 residues. The V and J ends lost 0 bases and 3 bases respectively, with 9 bases between them. From germline, CDR1 is MNHEY and CDR2 SVGAGI.

The chain recombines TRBV28 with TRBJ2-3; TRBD2 matches at 7 bases. From germline, CDR1 is MDHEN and CDR2 SYDVKM. The V and J ends lost 10 bases and 7 bases, in that order; junction bases with no gene match: 11. CDR3 length: 13 amino acids. CDR3 residues: CATFPGGVYTQYF. In DNA, the CDR3 is TGTGCCACCTTCCCGGGGGGTGTGTATACGCAGTATTTT. Combining the CDR3 with reference TRBV28 and TRBJ2-3 gives the whole variable domain DVKVTQSSRYLVKRTGEKVFLECVQDMDHENMFWYRQDPGLGLRLIYFSYDVKMKEKGDIPEGYSVSREKKERFSLILESASTNQTSMYLCATFPGGVYTQYFGPGTRLTVL.

The genes are TRBV6-1 and TRBJ2-7, with D possibly being TRBD1 (6 bases). The V gene lost 6 bases and the J gene lost 3 bases, with 24 bases spanning the gap. The CDR3 totals 17 residues. Germline V gene lookup returns CDR1 MNHNS and CDR2 SASEGT. In DNA form, the CDR3 reads TGTGCCAGCAGCCGAGCCTTGGACAGTTTTGGAATCTACGAGCAGTACTTC. It codes for CASSRALDSFGIYEQYF.

The chain combines TRBV7-9 with TRBJ1-2, with D uncertain. CDR1 is SEHNR and CDR2 is FQNEAQ in the germline V gene (reference sequence). Trimming cost V 1 base and J 1 base, with 13 bases left between them. The CDR3 has 16 amino acids. The CDR3 loop reads CASSLGPERLNYGYTF. For the CDR3, the DNA is TGTGCCAGCAGCTTAGGTCCCGAAAGGCTTAACTATGGCTACACCTTC.

This clonotype was seen at least ten times. The genes are TRBV6-6 and TRBJ2-3; D gene uncertain. Germline CDR1 MNHNY, CDR2 SVGAGI (reference sequence). Trimming shortened V by 6 bases and J by 0 bases, and 4 bases separated the two germline ends. The CDR3 loop spans 12 amino acids. The CDR3 DNA reads as TGTGCCAGCAGACTGAGCACAGATACGCAGTATTTT. Its protein is CASRLSTDTQYF.

This clonotype occurred a few times. J is TRBJ1-5 and V is TRBV7-2; no definite D call. The CDR3 is 16 residues long. CDR1 and CDR2 (germline): SGHTA, FQGNSA. Between the trimmed V and J ends, which lost 6 bases and 3 bases, there was a span of 18 bases. CDR3 nucleotides: TGTGCCAGCAGGCAAGGAGGCAAAGGGAACAATCAGCCCCAGCATTTT. As protein: CASRQGGKGNNQPQHF.